The subject of this entry is one TCR beta chain. Its target is not known. The sample comes from a study of T-cell reconstitution after alpha-beta-depleted transplantation in children. General study findings and limits: The high TCRbeta diversity at day 60 in some patients came from surviving recipient T cells and thymic progenitors. Approximately two months post-transplant, alpha-beta T cells reportedly originated from several hundred expanded graft clones. At the one-year point after transplant, T-cell counts and TCRbeta diversity were found to come mostly from T cells that had been newly produced.

As it was prepared, the TCRbeta library received unique molecular identifiers. TCRdb fed the PCR reads into MiXCR, producing one record per CDR3 protein. The repertoire holds a few hundred thousand distinct CDR3 sequences, with 25% to 30% as singletons. CDR1 and CDR2 from the germline V gene are SQVTM and ANQGSEA. V shed 6 bases and J 6 bases; nucleotides not matched to a gene: 11. This CDR3 has 14 amino acids. The origin of this receptor is a boy younger than two with Wiskott-Aldrich syndrome, due to receive a stem cell transplant. The sample was PBMCs, taken before TCRalphabeta/CD19-depleted stem cell transplant. The chain recombines TRBV29-1 with TRBJ2-1; 7 bases fit TRBD1. Here the CDR3 reads CSVAGTETFNEQFF. In DNA, the CDR3 is TGCAGCGTGGCCGGGACAGAGACCTTCAATGAGCAGTTCTTC.